This entry lists 9 T cell receptor beta chains sequenced from one sample in a study of T cells in women clearing cervical HPV infection. Some clones are missing from TCRdb's copy, which holds only in-frame ones; the method was immunoSEQ multiplex PCR. The sample table sets out roughly 47,000 clones. Sequenced input: blood buffy coat. The source is a woman between 18 and 70 years old with a cervical HPV16 infection that either progressed to CIN3+ or cleared (not recorded which).

A remark on this clone: Coverage ceases 3 residues before the CDR3 finishes, and the germline J gene fills in the end. V usage is TRBV20-1 and J usage is TRBJ2-7, with 9 nucleotides matching TRBD1. Germline lookup yields CDR1 DFQATT and CDR2 SNEGSKA (reference sequence). The CDR3 is 17 amino acids. J gave up 2 bases and V 1 base, and 12 bases lay outside the gene matches. The CDR3 bases that were read are TGCAGTGCTAGAGCGGGCCCGGGACAGGGTGTCACCTACGAG. Translating it yields CSARAGPGQGVTYE. The entire CDR3 protein is CSARAGPGQGVTYEQYF.

Concerning this clone itself: The observed sequence ends 3 residues before the CDR3 terminus, with the missing tail filled in from the germline J gene. This chain joins TRBV30 and TRBJ2-7; D possibly corresponds to TRBD2 (5 bases). The germline V and J ends were trimmed by 3 bases and 2 bases, with 11 bases remaining between them. The CDR3 totals 13 residues. Per the germline V gene, CDR1 is GTSNPN and CDR2 is SVGIG (reference sequence). The part of the CDR3 DNA that was read is TGTGCCTGGAGAATAGACTATGCCTACGAG. This gives the protein CAWRIDYAYE. The whole CDR3 region reads CAWRIDYAYEQYF.

As to this clone: From the germline J gene comes the end of the CDR3, since the read stops 3 residues before it. The chain couples TRBV6-4 to TRBJ2-2; TRBD1 agrees at 8 bases. CDR1 is MRHNA, CDR2 SNTAGT, per germline. V lost 4 bases, J lost 7 bases, and 5 bases stayed unmatched. The CDR3 length is 14 residues. Partial CDR3 DNA: TGTGCCAGCAGTGTGACAGGGGTTGGCGGGGAG. Translating gives CASSVTGVGGE. The full-length CDR3 reads as CASSVTGVGGELFF.

In regard to this clone: The missing CDR3 end, 3 residues past where the read stops, is filled in from the germline J gene. The gene calls are TRBV6-4 and TRBJ2-3; no definite D call. The germline V and J ends were trimmed by 4 bases and 1 base, with 9 bases remaining between them. CDR1 is MRHNA and CDR2 is SNTAGT in the germline V gene. The CDR3 is 14 residues long. The CDR3 reads CASSGGGGTDTQYF. CDR3 DNA (partial): TGTGCCAGCAGTGGAGGCGGTGGCACAGATACG.

This CDR3 reads CAWSARGTEAFF. CDR3 DNA, as far as it was read: TGTGCCTGGAGTGCTCGAGGGACTGAA. This rearrangement joins TRBV30 to TRBJ1-1; D is ambiguous. The sequenced fragment ends 3 residues before the CDR3 boundary, so the rest is inferred from the germline J gene. The CDR3 consists of 12 residues. V lost 1 base and J lost 5, with 8 bases in between. Germline assignment: CDR1 GTSNPN and CDR2 SVGIG (reference sequence).

To note about this clone: The DNA ends 3 residues before the CDR3 does, and the rest of the CDR3 is filled in from the germline J gene. The chain recombines TRBV18 with TRBJ1-2; D unresolved. CDR1 and CDR2 from the germline V gene are KGHSH and LQKENI. The CDR3 is 14 amino acids. The CDR3 spells CASSPEAGIGDYTF. The CDR3 DNA, read in part, is TGTGCCAGCTCACCCGAGGCGGGGATTGGTGAC.

In the case of this clone: The CDR3 extends 3 residues past the end of the read, so its final part is completed from the germline J gene. The chain has TRBV7-3 and TRBJ2-7, with 7 bases fitting TRBD2. The V gene's germline CDR1 is SGHTA and CDR2 FQGTGA. The CDR3 totals 15 residues. Unmatched junction bases numbered 10, after V lost 8 bases and J lost 0 bases. The CDR3 reads CASSPTGGSSYEQYF. CDR3 DNA, as far as it was read: TGTGCCAGCTCCCCCACGGGGGGAAGCTCCTACGAG.

To note about this clone: The junction departs from germline at one end; a sequencing error may be responsible. The read falls 3 residues short of the CDR3 end, and the missing part is taken from the germline J gene. Other nucleotide sequences in the sample specify the same CDR3. V usage is TRBV19 and J usage is TRBJ1-3; perhaps TRBD1 as D (6 bases). CDR1 and CDR2 (germline): LNHDA, SQIVND (reference sequence). The CDR3 extends over 14 amino acids. CDR3 DNA, as far as it was read: TGTGCCAGCAGGACAGTTTACTCTGGAAACACA. Residues: CASRTVYSGNT. The entire CDR3 protein is CASRTVYSGNTIYF.

With respect to this clone: The CDR3 extends 3 residues past the end of the read, so its final part is completed from the germline J gene. The V call is TRBV7-8, the J call TRBJ1-1, with a weak D call TRBD1 (6 bases). Trimming cost V 3 bases and J 1 base, with 12 bases left between them. Germline CDR1 is SGHVS and CDR2 is FQNEAQ. CDR3 size: 15 residues. CDR3 in amino acids: CASSFSYRANTEAFF. CDR3 DNA, as far as it was read: TGTGCCAGCAGCTTTAGTTACAGGGCGAACACTGAA.